Presented here are 14 T cell receptor beta chains from one specimen sequenced in a study of CD4 T cells in relation to SARS-CoV-2 and coronaviruses (dated by TCRdb to the early 2020s). The antigens these receptors bind are not known. Library construction relied on the immunoSEQ multiplex PCR assay. In its TCRdb copy, this immuneACCESS table keeps in-frame sequences only and misses some clones. Where compared with another copy, unresolved V genes explain less than half of these, and the others have no known cause. In all, the sample holds more than 20,000 clones, and 75% to 85% of those were seen once. The ten largest clones represent roughly 12% of the sample. CD4+ T cells from unexposed donors were collected before the COVID-19 pandemic (2011-2018). After roughly 11 days of culture, CD4+ T cells were isolated with the EasySep CD4+ T cell isolation kit. Specimen: CD4+ T cells from PBMCs, cultured in vitro. These receptors were obtained from a human donor in good health.

The chain is built from TRBV7-9 and TRBJ2-4; TRBD1 matches 7 bases. In germline, CDR1 is SEHNR, CDR2 FQNEAQ (reference sequence). The CDR3 spans 12 residues. The V gene end was trimmed by 5 bases and the J gene end by 9 bases; junction bases not matched to a gene: 4. The CDR3 is CASSAQGSIQYF. In DNA form, the CDR3 reads TGTGCCAGCAGCGCACAGGGGAGCATTCAGTACTTC.

The chain uses TRBV18 and TRBJ1-5; D ambiguous. The CDR3 contains 15 residues. CDR1 and CDR2 (germline): KGHSH, LQKENI. V was clipped by 0 bases and J by 2 bases, with 8 bases between them. The CDR3 DNA is TGTGCCAGCTCACCACCGCATCAGGGCAATCAGCCCCAGCATTTT. This translates into CASSPPHQGNQPQHF.

This sequence joins TRBV4-1 and TRBJ2-5, with 8 bases that match TRBD2. The CDR3 consists of 17 residues. The V and J ends lost 0 bases and 5 bases, in that order; junction bases with no gene match: 11. Germline CDR1 reads MGHRA; CDR2 reads YSYEKL. The CDR3 nucleotides are TGCGCCAGCAGCCAAGATCGCCCAGCGGGAGTGGGCGAGACCCAGTACTTC. It codes for CASSQDRPAGVGETQYF.

V gene TRBV5-5 combines with J gene TRBJ1-1; unclear D gene. The CDR3 is 14 amino acids. The V end lost 4 bases, the J end lost 10 bases, and 20 bases lay between the germline ends. Germline V gives CDR1 SGHKS, CDR2 YYEKEE (reference sequence). The CDR3 is CASSNTLGFEPAFF. The CDR3 DNA is TGTGCCAGCAGCAATACCTTGGGGTTTGAGCCAGCTTTCTTT.

The rearrangement links TRBV28 to TRBJ2-1; 9 positions match TRBD1. This CDR3 has 19 amino acids. The germline CDR1 and CDR2 sequences are MDHEN and SYDVKM. Unmatched junction bases numbered 15, after V lost 2 bases and J lost 4 bases. This CDR3 reads CASSLILGQGASNYNEQFF. For the CDR3, the DNA is TGTGCCAGCAGTTTAATCCTGGGACAGGGCGCCTCCAATTACAATGAGCAGTTCTTC.

The chain joins TRBV24-1 to TRBJ2-2; D is unresolved. CDR3 length: 12 amino acids. CDR1 is KGHDR and CDR2 is SFDVKD in the germline V gene. The V gene lost 10 bases and the J gene lost 6 bases, with 11 bases spanning the gap. CDR3 residues: CATGDTPGELFF. The CDR3 DNA follows: TGTGCCACGGGCGATACCCCCGGGGAGCTGTTTTTT.

This chain joins TRBV11-3 and TRBJ2-7, with 8 bases lining up with TRBD1. From germline, CDR1 is SGHNT and CDR2 YENEEA. The V and J ends lost 5 bases and 7 bases, in that order; junction bases with no gene match: 13. The CDR3 spans 15 residues. The DNA for the CDR3 is TGTGCCAGCAGCCACGGCCGGACAGGGAAGAGGGAGCAGTACTTC. Protein product: CASSHGRTGKREQYF. Using reference TRBV11-3 and TRBJ2-7 for the parts outside the CDR3, the full variable domain is EAGVVQSPRYKIIEKKQPVAFWCNPISGHNTLYWYLQNLGQGPELLIRYENEEAVDDSQLPKDRFSAERLKGVDSTLKIQPAELGDSAVYLCASSHGRTGKREQYFGPGTRLTVT.

The count of this clone is one. V and J are TRBV24-1 and TRBJ2-1; possible D gene TRBD2, 5 bases. The CDR3 has 10 amino acids. Germline V gene data show CDR1 as KGHDR and CDR2 as SFDVKD. The CDR3 region is CGRGGHEQFF. The CDR3, as DNA: TGTGGGCGTGGAGGTCATGAGCAGTTCTTC.

This clone was found a few times. The V gene is TRBV12-3 or TRBV12-4, the J gene TRBJ2-7; perhaps TRBD2 as D (6 bases). Trimming pared 5 bases from V and 8 bases from J, leaving 10 bases between. The CDR3 has 11 amino acids. The DNA for the CDR3 is TGTGCCAGCAGTGGGGGGAGGAAGCAGTACTTC. Protein: CASSGGRKQYF.

The chain recombines TRBV30 with TRBJ2-3; 9 bases fit TRBD2. Trimming took 0 bases from V and 5 from J; bases not matched to a gene: 9. CDR1 GTSNPN and CDR2 SVGIG come from the germline V gene (reference sequence). CDR3 length: 16 amino acids. The DNA of the CDR3 is TGTGCCTGGAGTGTAAGGGGTAGCGGGAGATTAGATACGCAGTATTTT. It translates to CAWSVRGSGRLDTQYF.

Written as DNA, the CDR3 is TGCGCCAGCAAAAGACTACAGCAGGGGAAAGCTTTCTTT. It encodes CASKRLQQGKAFF. This sequence joins TRBV5-1 and TRBJ1-1, with a weak D call TRBD1 (6 bases). V lost 6 bases and J lost 9, with 18 bases in between. The CDR3 sequence is 13 residues long. Germline V gene data show CDR1 as SGHRS and CDR2 as YFSETQ.

This sequence joins TRBV19 and TRBJ2-7; 7 nucleotides match TRBD1. Looked up from germline, CDR1 is LNHDA and CDR2 is SQIVND (reference sequence). The V and J ends lost 1 base and 1 base, in that order; junction bases with no gene match: 4. The CDR3 covers 15 residues. In DNA form, the CDR3 reads TGTGCCAGTAGTATAGCCCCGACAGGGTCCTACGAGCAGTACTTC. Encoded protein: CASSIAPTGSYEQYF. Looking up the rest from reference TRBV19 and TRBJ2-7 gives the full variable domain: DGGITQSPKYLFRKEGQNVTLSCEQNLNHDAMYWYRQDPGQGLRLIYYSQIVNDFQKGDIAEGYSVSREKKESFPLTVTSAQKNPTAFYLCASSIAPTGSYEQYFGPGTRLTVT.

The sample holds one count of this clone. The gene calls are TRBV2 and TRBJ1-4, with TRBD1 as a possible D gene (6 bases). V lost 6 bases and J 6 bases, leaving 23 bases between the germline ends. In germline, CDR1 is SNHLY, CDR2 FYNNEI. CDR3 length: 17 residues. The CDR3, as DNA: TGTGCCAGCAGACCCGTCCGAGGGACACCCAGGGATGAAAAACTGTTTTTT. Protein sequence: CASRPVRGTPRDEKLFF.

The CDR3 region is CAISDLRESSYNEQFF. CDR3 DNA: TGTGCCATCAGTGATCTCAGGGAGAGCTCCTACAATGAGCAGTTCTTC. J is TRBJ2-1 and V is TRBV10-3; either TRBD1 or TRBD2 may fit D (5 bases each). Trimming stripped 3 bases from V and 0 bases from J, with 12 bases between. The germline gives CDR1 ENHRY, CDR2 SYGVKD. The CDR3 runs 16 residues.